This T cell receptor beta chain was captured in a study of T cell responses to AZD1222 COVID-19 vaccine. Overall study context: Pooling of second doses given at about 4 or about 12 weeks was done.

Here immunoSEQ multiplex PCR was the method, and the copy in TCRdb shows in-frame clones only, minus some. In the table there are under 200,000 clones, about nine tenths of which are singletons. Study results and limitations: After two AZD1222 doses, spike-specific TCR breadth and depth rose versus day 0. Donor demographics were predominantly white British with a female majority; clonal diversity may be underestimated.

In regard to this clone: What it binds is unknown.

CDR1 is SGHVS, CDR2 FQNEAQ, per germline. V was cut by 5 bases and J by 2 bases, with 10 bases left in between. The CDR3 totals 14 residues. The TCR comes from an adult in good health. The V call is TRBV7-8, the J call TRBJ1-5, with D maybe TRBD1 (6 bases). Sequenced here: peripheral blood, sampled on day 0 of AZD1222 vaccination. As DNA, the CDR3 is TGTGCCAGCAGCCCGCCAGGGGGCAATCAGCCCCAGCATTTT. This sequence encodes CASSPPGGNQPQHF.